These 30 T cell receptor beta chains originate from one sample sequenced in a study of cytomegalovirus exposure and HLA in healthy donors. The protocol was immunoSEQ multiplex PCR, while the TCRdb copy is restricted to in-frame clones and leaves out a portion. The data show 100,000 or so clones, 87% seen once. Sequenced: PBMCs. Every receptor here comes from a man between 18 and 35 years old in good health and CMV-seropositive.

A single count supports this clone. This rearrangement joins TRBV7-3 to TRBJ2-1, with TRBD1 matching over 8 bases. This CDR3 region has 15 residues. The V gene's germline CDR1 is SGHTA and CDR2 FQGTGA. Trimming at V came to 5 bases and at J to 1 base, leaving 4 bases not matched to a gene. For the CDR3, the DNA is TGTGCCAGCAGCACCGGGACAGGTTCCTACAATGAGCAGTTCTTC. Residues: CASSTGTGSYNEQFF. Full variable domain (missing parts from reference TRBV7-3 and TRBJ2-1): GAGVSQTPSNKVTEKGKYVELRCDPISGHTALYWYRQSLGQGPEFLIYFQGTGAADDSGLPNDRFFAVRPEGSVSTLKIQRTERGDSAVYLCASSTGTGSYNEQFFGPGTRLTVL.

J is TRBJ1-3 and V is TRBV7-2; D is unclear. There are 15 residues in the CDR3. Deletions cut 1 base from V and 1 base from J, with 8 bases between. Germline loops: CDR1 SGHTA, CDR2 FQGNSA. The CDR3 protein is CASSLDTGSGNTIYF. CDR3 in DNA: TGTGCCAGCAGCTTAGATACGGGTTCTGGAAACACCATATATTTT. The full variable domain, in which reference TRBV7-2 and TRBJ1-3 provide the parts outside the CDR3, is GAGVSQSPSNKVTEKGKDVELRCDPISGHTALYWYRQSLGQGLEFLIYFQGNSAPDKSGLPSDRFSAERTGGSVSTLTIQRTQQEDSAVYLCASSLDTGSGNTIYFGEGSWLTVV.

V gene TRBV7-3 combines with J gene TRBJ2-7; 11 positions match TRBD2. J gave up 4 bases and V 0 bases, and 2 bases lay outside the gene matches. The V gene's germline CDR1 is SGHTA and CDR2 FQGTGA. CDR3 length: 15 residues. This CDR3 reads CASSLTASGGYEQYF. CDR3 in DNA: TGTGCCAGCAGCTTAACGGCTAGCGGGGGGTACGAGCAGTACTTC.

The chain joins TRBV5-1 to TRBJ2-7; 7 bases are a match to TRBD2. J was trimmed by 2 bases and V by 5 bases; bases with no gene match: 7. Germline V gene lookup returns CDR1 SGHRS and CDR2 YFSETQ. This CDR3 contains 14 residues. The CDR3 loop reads CASRVTGGTYEQYF. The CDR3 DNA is TGCGCCAGCAGAGTAACGGGAGGAACCTACGAGCAGTACTTC.

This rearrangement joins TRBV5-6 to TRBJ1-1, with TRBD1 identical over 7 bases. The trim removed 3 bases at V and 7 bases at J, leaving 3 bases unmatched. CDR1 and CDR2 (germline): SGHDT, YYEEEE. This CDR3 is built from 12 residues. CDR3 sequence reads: CASSSDRVEAFF. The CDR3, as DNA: TGTGCCAGCAGCTCAGACAGGGTTGAAGCTTTCTTT.

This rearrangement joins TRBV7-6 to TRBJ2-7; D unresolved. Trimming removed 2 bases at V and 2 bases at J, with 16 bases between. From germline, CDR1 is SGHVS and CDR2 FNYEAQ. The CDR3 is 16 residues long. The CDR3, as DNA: TGTGCCAGCAGCTTAATGGCTCAGGCCGCAGCCTACGAGCAGTACTTC. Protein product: CASSLMAQAAAYEQYF. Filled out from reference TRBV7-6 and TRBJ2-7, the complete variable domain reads GAGVSQSPRYKVTKRGQDVALRCDPISGHVSLYWYRQALGQGPEFLTYFNYEAQQDKSGLPNDRFSAERPEGSISTLTIQRTEQRDSAMYRCASSLMAQAAAYEQYFGPGTRLTVT.

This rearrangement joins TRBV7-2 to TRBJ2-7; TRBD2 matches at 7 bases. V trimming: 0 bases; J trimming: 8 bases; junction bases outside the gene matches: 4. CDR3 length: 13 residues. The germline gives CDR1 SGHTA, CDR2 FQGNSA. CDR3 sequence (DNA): TGTGCCAGCAGCTTAGCGGCGGGAGAGCAGCAGTACTTC. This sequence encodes CASSLAAGEQQYF. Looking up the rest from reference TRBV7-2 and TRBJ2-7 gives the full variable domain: GAGVSQSPSNKVTEKGKDVELRCDPISGHTALYWYRQSLGQGLEFLIYFQGNSAPDKSGLPSDRFSAERTGGSVSTLTIQRTQQEDSAVYLCASSLAAGEQQYFGPGTRLTVT.

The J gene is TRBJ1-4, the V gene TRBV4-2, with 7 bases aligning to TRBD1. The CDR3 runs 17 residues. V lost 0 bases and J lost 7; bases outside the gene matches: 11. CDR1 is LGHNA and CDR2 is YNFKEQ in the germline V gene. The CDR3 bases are TGTGCCAGCAGCCAAGACCGTGGGGAAGACAGGGCTGAAAAACTGTTTTTT. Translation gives CASSQDRGEDRAEKLFF.

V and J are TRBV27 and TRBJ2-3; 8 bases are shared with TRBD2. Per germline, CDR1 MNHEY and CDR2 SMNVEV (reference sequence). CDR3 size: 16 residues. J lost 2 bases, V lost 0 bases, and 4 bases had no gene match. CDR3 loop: CASSLSLAGNTDTQYF. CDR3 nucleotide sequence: TGTGCCAGCAGTTTATCCCTAGCGGGTAACACAGATACGCAGTATTTT.

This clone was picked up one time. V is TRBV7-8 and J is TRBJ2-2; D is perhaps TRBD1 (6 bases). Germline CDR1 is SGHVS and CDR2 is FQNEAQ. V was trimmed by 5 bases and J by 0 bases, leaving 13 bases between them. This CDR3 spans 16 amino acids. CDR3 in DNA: TGTGCCAGCAGCAGAAGCCGGGACACGAACACCGGGGAGCTGTTTTTT. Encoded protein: CASSRSRDTNTGELFF.

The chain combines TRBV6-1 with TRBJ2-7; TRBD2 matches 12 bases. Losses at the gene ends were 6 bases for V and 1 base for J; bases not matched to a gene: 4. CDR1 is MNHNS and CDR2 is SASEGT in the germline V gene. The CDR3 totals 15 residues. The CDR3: CASRRLAGVSYEQYF. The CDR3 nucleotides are TGTGCCAGCAGGAGACTAGCGGGAGTGTCCTACGAGCAGTACTTC.

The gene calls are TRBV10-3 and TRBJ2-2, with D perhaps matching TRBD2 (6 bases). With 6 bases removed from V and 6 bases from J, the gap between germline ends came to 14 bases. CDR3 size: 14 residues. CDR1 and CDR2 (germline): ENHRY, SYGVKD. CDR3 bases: TGTGCCATCAGGCCTGGATGGGAGGCCGGGGAGCTGTTTTTT. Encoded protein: CAIRPGWEAGELFF.

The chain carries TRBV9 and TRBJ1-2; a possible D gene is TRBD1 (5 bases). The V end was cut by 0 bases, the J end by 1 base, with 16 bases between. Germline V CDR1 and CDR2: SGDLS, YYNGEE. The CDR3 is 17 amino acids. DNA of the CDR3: TGTGCCAGCAGCGTAGTGGGGCTTCCAGTCCTTAACTATGGCTACACCTTC. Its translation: CASSVVGLPVLNYGYTF.

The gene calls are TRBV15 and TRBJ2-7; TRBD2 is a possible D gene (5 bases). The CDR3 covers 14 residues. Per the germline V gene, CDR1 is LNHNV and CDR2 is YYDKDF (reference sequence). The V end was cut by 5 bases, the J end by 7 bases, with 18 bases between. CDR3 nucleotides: TGTGCCACCAGCCCCTCACTAGGCTCGGGGGAGCAGTACTTC. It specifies CATSPSLGSGEQYF.

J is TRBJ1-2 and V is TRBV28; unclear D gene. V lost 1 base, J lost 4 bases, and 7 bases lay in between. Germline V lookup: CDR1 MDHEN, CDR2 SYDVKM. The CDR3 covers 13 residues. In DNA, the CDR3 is TGTGCCAGCAGTTTATCCCAATCCTATGGCTACACCTTC. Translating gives CASSLSQSYGYTF.

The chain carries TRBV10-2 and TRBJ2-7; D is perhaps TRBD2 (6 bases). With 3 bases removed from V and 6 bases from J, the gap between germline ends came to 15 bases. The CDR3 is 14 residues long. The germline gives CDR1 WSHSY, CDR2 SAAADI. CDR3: CASSERGTLGEQYF. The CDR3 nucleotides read TGCGCCAGCAGTGAACGGGGGACCCTGGGCGAGCAGTACTTC.

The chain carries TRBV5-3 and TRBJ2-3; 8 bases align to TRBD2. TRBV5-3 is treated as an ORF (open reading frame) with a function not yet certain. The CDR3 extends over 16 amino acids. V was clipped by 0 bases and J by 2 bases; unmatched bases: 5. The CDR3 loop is CARSLDTSGFTDTQYF. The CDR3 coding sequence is TGTGCCAGAAGCTTGGATACTAGCGGTTTCACAGATACGCAGTATTTT.

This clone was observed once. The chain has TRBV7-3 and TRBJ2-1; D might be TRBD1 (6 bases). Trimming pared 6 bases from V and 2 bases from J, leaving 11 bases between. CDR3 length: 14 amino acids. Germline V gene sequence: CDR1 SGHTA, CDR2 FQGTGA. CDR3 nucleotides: TGTGCCAGCAGTCGTACAGGGACCTACAATGAGCAGTTCTTC. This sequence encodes CASSRTGTYNEQFF.

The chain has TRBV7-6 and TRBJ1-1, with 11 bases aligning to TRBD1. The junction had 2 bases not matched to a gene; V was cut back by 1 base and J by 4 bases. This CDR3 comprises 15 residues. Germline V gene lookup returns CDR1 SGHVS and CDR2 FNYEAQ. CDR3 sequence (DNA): TGTGCCAGCAGCTTAGAGGGACAGGGGGTCACTGAAGCTTTCTTT. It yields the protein CASSLEGQGVTEAFF.

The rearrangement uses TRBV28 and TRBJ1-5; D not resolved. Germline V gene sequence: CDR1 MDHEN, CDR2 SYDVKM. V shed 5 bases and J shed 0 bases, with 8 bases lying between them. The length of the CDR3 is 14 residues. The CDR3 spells CASSILISNQPQHF. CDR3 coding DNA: TGTGCCAGCAGTATCCTAATTAGCAATCAGCCCCAGCATTTT.

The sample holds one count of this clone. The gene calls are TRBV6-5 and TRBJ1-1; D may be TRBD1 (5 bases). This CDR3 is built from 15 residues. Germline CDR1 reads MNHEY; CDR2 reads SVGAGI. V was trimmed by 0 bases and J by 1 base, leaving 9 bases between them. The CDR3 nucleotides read TGTGCCAGCAGTTACTCCTACAGGACGAACACTGAAGCTTTCTTT. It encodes CASSYSYRTNTEAFF.

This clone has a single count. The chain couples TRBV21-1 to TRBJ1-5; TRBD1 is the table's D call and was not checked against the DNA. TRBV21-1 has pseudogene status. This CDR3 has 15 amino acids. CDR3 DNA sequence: TGTGCCAGCAGCAAAAACCAGGGTAGCAATCAGCCCCAGCATTTT. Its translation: CASSKNQGSNQPQHF.

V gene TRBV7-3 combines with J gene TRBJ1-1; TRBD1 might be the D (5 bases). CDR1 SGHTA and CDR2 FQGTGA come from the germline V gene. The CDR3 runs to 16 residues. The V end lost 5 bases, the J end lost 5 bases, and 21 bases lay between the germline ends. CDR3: CASSPGYFEGRTEAFF. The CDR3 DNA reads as TGTGCCAGCAGCCCGGGTTATTTTGAGGGGAGGACTGAAGCTTTCTTT.

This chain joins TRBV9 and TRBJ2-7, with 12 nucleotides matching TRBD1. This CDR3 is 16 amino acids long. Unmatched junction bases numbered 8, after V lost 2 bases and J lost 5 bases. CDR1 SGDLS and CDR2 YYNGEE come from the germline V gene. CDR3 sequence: CASSVSPGQGAHEQYF. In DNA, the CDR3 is TGTGCCAGCAGCGTTTCCCCGGGACAGGGGGCCCACGAGCAGTACTTC.

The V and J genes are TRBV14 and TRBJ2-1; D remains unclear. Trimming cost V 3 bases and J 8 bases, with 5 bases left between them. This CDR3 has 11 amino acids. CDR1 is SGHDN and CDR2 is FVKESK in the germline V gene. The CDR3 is CASSQTYEQFF. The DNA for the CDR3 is TGTGCCAGCAGCCAGACATATGAGCAGTTCTTC.

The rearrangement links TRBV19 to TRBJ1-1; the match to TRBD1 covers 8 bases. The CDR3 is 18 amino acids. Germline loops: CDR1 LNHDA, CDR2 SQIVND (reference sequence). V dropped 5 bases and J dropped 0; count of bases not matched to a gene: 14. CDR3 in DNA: TGTGCCAGTAGTTATTTAGGACAGGGCCGGCCAATGAACACTGAAGCTTTCTTT. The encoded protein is CASSYLGQGRPMNTEAFF.

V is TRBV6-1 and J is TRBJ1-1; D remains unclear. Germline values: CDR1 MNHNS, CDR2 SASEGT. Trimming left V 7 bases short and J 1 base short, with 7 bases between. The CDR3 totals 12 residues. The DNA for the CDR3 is TGTGCCAGCATCGTACAGAACACTGAAGCTTTCTTT. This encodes CASIVQNTEAFF.

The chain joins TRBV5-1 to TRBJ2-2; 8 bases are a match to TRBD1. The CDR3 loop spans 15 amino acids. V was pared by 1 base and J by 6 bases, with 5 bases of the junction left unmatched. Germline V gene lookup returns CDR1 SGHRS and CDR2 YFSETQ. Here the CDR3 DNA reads TGCGCCAGCAGCTTGCAGGGGGCGGTTGCCGGGGAGCTGTTTTTT. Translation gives CASSLQGAVAGELFF.

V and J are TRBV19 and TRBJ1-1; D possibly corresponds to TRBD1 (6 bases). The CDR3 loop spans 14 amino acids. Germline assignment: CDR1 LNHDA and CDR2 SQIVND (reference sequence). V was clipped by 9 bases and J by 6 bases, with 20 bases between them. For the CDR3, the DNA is TGTGCCAGCAGGACGAAACAGGGACTATCTGAAGCTTTCTTT. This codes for CASRTKQGLSEAFF. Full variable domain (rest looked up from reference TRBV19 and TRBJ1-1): DGGITQSPKYLFRKEGQNVTLSCEQNLNHDAMYWYRQDPGQGLRLIYYSQIVNDFQKGDIAEGYSVSREKKESFPLTVTSAQKNPTAFYLCASRTKQGLSEAFFGQGTRLTVV.

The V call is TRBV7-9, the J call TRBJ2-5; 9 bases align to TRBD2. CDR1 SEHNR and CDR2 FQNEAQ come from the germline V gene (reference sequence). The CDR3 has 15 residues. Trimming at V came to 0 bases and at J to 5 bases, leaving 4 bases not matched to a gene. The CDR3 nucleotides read TGTGCCAGCAGCTTAGCTAGCGGGAGTTATGAGACCCAGTACTTC. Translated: CASSLASGSYETQYF.